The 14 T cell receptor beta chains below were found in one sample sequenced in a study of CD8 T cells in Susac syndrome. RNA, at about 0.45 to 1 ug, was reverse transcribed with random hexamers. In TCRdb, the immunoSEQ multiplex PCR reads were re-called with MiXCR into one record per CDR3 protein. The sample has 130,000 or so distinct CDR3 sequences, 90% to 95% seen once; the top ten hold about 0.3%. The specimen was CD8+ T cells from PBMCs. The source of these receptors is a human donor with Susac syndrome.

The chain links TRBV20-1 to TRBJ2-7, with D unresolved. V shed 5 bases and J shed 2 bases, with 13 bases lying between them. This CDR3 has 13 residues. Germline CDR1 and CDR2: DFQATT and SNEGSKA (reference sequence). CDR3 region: CSARYLEAYEQYF. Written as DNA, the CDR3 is TGCAGTGCTCGGTACTTAGAAGCCTACGAGCAGTACTTC.

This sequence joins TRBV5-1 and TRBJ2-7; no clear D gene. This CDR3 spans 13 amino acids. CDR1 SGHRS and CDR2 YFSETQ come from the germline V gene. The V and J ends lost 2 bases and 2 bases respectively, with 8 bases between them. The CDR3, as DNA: TGCGCCAGCAGCTTTACAGAAGCCTACGAGCAGTACTTC. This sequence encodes CASSFTEAYEQYF.

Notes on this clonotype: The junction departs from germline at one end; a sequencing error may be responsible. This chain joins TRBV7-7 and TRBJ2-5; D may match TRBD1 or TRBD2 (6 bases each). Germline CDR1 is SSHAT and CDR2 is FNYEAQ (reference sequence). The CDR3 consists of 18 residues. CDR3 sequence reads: CASSPRGAGAINQETQYF. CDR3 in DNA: TGTGCTAGCAGTCCAAGGGGGGCAGGGGCAATCAACCAAGAGACCCAGTACTTC. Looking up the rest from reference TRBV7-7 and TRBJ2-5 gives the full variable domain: GAGVSQSPRYKVTKRGQDVTLRCDPISSHATLYWYQQALGQGPEFLTYFNYEAQPDKSGLPSDRFSAERPEGSISTLTIQRTEQRDSAMYRCASSPRGAGAINQETQYFGPGTRLLVL.

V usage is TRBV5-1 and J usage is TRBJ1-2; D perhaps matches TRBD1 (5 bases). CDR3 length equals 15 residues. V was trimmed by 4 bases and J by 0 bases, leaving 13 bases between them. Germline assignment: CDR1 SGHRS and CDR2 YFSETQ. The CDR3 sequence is CASSPAQGSNYGYTF. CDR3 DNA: TGCGCCAGCAGCCCCGCCCAGGGCTCTAACTATGGCTACACCTTC.

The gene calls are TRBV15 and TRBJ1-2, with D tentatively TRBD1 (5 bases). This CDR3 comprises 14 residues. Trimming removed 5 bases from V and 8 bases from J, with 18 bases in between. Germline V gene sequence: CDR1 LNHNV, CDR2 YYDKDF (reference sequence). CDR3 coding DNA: TGTGCCACCAGCCAGAGCGGGGGGTTCGGGGGCTACACCTTC. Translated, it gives CATSQSGGFGGYTF.

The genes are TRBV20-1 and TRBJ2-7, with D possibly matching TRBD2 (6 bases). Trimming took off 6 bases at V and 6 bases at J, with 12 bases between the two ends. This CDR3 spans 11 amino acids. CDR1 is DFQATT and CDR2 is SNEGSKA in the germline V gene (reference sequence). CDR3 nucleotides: TGCAGTGCCCCGGTGGGGGGCGAGCAGTACTTC. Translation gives CSAPVGGEQYF.

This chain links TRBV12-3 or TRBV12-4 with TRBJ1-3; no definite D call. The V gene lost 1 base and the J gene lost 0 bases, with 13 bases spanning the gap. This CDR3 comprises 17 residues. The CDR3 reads CASSLDPHSYSGNTIYF. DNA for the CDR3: TGTGCCAGCAGTTTAGACCCCCACAGCTACTCTGGAAACACCATATATTTT.

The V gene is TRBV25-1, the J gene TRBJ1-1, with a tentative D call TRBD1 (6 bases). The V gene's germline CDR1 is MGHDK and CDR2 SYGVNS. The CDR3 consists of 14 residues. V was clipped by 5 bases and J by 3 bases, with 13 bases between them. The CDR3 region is CASSPWGADTEAFF. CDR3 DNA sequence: TGTGCCAGCAGTCCTTGGGGGGCGGACACTGAAGCTTTCTTT.

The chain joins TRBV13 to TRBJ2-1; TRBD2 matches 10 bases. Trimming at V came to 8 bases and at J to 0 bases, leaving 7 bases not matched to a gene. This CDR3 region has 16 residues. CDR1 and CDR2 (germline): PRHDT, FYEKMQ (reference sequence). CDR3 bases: TGTGCCAGCTTAGGGGCTAGCGGGGGCTCCTACAATGAGCAGTTCTTC. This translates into CASLGASGGSYNEQFF. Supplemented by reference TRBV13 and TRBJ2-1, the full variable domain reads AAGVIQSPRHLIKEKRETATLKCYPIPRHDTVYWYQQGPGQDPQFLISFYEKMQSDKGSIPDRFSAQQFSDYHSELNMSSLELGDSALYFCASLGASGGSYNEQFFGPGTRLTVL.

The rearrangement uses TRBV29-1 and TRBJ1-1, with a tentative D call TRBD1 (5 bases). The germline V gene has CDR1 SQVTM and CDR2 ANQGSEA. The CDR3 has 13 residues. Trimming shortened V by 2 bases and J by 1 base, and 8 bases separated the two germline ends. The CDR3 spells CSVETGENTEAFF. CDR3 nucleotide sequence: TGCAGCGTTGAAACAGGCGAGAACACTGAAGCTTTCTTT.

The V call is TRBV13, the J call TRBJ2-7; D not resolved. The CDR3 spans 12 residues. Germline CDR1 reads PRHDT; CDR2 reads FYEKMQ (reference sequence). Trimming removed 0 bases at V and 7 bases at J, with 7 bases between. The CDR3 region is CASSLGDGEQYF. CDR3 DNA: TGTGCCAGCAGCTTAGGGGACGGGGAGCAGTACTTC. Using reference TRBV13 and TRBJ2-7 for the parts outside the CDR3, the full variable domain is AAGVIQSPRHLIKEKRETATLKCYPIPRHDTVYWYQQGPGQDPQFLISFYEKMQSDKGSIPDRFSAQQFSDYHSELNMSSLELGDSALYFCASSLGDGEQYFGPGTRLTVT.

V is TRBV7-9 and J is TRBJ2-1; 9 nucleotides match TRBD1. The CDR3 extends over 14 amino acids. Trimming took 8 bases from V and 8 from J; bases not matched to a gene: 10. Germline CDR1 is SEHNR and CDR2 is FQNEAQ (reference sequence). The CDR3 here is CASGGDRVYDEQFF. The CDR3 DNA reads TGTGCCAGCGGCGGGGACAGGGTATACGATGAGCAGTTCTTC. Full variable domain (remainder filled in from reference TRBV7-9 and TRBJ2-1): DTGVSQNPRHKITKRGQNVTFRCDPISEHNRLYWYRQTLGQGPEFLTYFQNEAQLEKSRLLSDRFSAERPKGSFSTLEIQRTEQGDSAMYLCASGGDRVYDEQFFGPGTRLTVL.

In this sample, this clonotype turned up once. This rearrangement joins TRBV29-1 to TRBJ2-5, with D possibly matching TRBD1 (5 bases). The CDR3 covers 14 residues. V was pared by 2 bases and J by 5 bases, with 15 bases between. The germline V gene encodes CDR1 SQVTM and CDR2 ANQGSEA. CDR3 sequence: CSVETGQGGETQYF. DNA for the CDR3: TGCAGCGTTGAAACAGGCCAGGGTGGGGAGACCCAGTACTTC.

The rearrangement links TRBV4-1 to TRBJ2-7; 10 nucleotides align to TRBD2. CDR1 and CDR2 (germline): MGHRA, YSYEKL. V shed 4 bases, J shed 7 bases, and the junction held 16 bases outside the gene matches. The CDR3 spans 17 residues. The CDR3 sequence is CASSLVAGSGGAREQYF. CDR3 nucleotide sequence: TGCGCCAGCAGCCTTGTTGCCGGGAGCGGGGGGGCCAGAGAGCAGTACTTC.